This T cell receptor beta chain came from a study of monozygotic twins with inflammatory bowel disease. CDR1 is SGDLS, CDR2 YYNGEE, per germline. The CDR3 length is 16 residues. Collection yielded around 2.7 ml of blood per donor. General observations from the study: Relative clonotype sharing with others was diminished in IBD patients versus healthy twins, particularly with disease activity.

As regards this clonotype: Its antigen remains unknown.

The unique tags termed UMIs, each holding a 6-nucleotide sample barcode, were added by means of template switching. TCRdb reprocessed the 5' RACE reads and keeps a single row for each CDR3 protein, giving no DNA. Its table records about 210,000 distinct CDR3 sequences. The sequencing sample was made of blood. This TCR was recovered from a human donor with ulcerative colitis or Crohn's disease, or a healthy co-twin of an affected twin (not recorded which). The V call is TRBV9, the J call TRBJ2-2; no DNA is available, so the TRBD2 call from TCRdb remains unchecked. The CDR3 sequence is CASSLSGGLDTGELFF. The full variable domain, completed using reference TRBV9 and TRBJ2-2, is DSGVTQTPKHLITATGQRVTLRCSPRSGDLSVYWYQQSLDQGLQFLIQYYNGEERAKGNILERFSAQQFPDLHSELNLSSLELGDSALYFCASSLSGGLDTGELFFGEGSRLTVL.